Following are 15 T cell receptor beta chains from one sample sequenced in a study of T cells in Graves' hyperthyroidism and ophthalmopathy. Using RNA transcripts as the source, TCR beta CDR3 regions were amplified. HTBI primers were employed in a first-round RT-PCR of the TCR CDR3. TCRdb used MiXCR to reprocess the multiplex PCR reads, holding one entry per CDR3 protein. The sample lists a few hundred thousand distinct CDR3 sequences, 14% to 15% occurring once. The sample taken for sequencing was blood. The origin of the receptors is a woman aged 25 to 39 with Graves' hyperthyroidism.

The rearrangement links TRBV24-1 to TRBJ1-1, with D tentatively TRBD1 (6 bases). The CDR3 length is 15 residues. Trimming stripped 4 bases from V and 4 bases from J, with 15 bases between. The germline CDR1 and CDR2 sequences are KGHDR and SFDVKD. As DNA, the CDR3 is TGTGCCACCAGTGACCCTAAAGGGGGGGCCACTGAAGCTTTCTTT. Amino acid sequence: CATSDPKGGATEAFF.

V is TRBV3-1 and J is TRBJ1-2; TRBD1 matches at 7 bases. Trimming at V came to 4 bases and at J to 0 bases, leaving 8 bases not matched to a gene. Germline CDR1 reads LGHDT; CDR2 reads YNNKEL (reference sequence). The CDR3 is 16 amino acids. CDR3 DNA: TGTGCCAGCAGCCCCGGCTCCGGGACAGCTAACTATGGCTACACCTTC. Protein sequence: CASSPGSGTANYGYTF.

This chain connects TRBV4-1 to TRBJ2-2, with D maybe TRBD2 (5 bases). Germline lookup yields CDR1 MGHRA and CDR2 YSYEKL. The ends were cut back, 1 base at V and 7 bases at J, with 16 bases in the middle. This CDR3 has 16 residues. CDR3 region: CASSQALNGLRGELFF. In nucleotides, the CDR3 is TGCGCCAGCAGCCAAGCTCTGAACGGACTCCGCGGGGAGCTGTTTTTT.

The V call is TRBV28, the J call TRBJ2-7; possibly TRBD1 or TRBD2 for D (5 bases each). V was cut by 7 bases and J by 3 bases, with 10 bases left in between. CDR3 length: 12 amino acids. Looked up from germline, CDR1 is MDHEN and CDR2 is SYDVKM. CDR3 amino acids: CASTLRGYEQYF. CDR3 in DNA: TGTGCCAGCACTTTGAGGGGCTACGAGCAGTACTTC.

This clonotype was detected ten times or more. The J gene is TRBJ1-1, the V gene TRBV12-3 or TRBV12-4; TRBD1 matches at 8 bases. Trimming at V came to 5 bases and at J to 6 bases, leaving 8 bases not matched to a gene. The CDR3 spans 14 residues. DNA for the CDR3: TGTGCCAGCAGTGCTGGACAGGGAAGCGCTGAAGCTTTCTTT. It specifies CASSAGQGSAEAFF.

The rearrangement uses TRBV9 and TRBJ2-7; 8 bases agree with TRBD2. Germline trimming cut 4 bases from V and 0 bases from J; bases unmatched to any gene: 9. The CDR3 consists of 16 residues. The germline V gene has CDR1 SGDLS and CDR2 YYNGEE. This CDR3 is CASSPSGPLYSYEQYF. The CDR3 DNA follows: TGTGCCAGCAGCCCTAGCGGGCCCCTTTACTCCTACGAGCAGTACTTC.

In this sample, this clonotype turned up many times. This chain connects TRBV12-3 or TRBV12-4 to TRBJ1-5, with D unresolved. The CDR3 spans 14 residues. The V gene lost 6 bases and the J gene lost 2 bases, with 11 bases spanning the gap. In DNA form, the CDR3 reads TGTGCCAGCAGCCAAGGGTCCCGCAATCAGCCCCAGCATTTT. Its translation: CASSQGSRNQPQHF.

V usage is TRBV4-1 and J usage is TRBJ2-7; D is uncertain. CDR3 length equals 14 residues. Germline CDR1 reads MGHRA; CDR2 reads YSYEKL. V lost 0 bases and J 4 bases, leaving 10 bases between the germline ends. The CDR3 loop reads CASSQEPSLYEQYF. The CDR3 DNA is TGCGCCAGCAGCCAAGAACCCAGTTTATACGAGCAGTACTTC.

This clonotype was observed once. This chain joins TRBV3-1 and TRBJ2-3; 10 positions match TRBD2. The V gene's germline CDR1 is LGHDT and CDR2 YNNKEL (reference sequence). J lost 3 bases, V lost 2 bases, and 5 bases had no gene match. The CDR3 consists of 16 residues. This CDR3 is CASSQPGLAETDTQYF. The CDR3 DNA follows: TGTGCCAGCAGCCAACCCGGACTAGCGGAGACAGATACGCAGTATTTT.

The table lists this clonotype with many counts. The CDR3 DNA sequence: TGTGCCAGCAGTTCTCCCGGGACAGCTTATTACGAGCAGTACTTC. This encodes CASSSPGTAYYEQYF. V usage is TRBV27 and J usage is TRBJ2-7, with 7 positions matching TRBD1. CDR3 size: 15 residues. CDR1 and CDR2 from the germline V gene are MNHEY and SMNVEV (reference sequence). Trimming removed 4 bases from V and 4 bases from J; junction bases left unmatched: 10.

The chain employs TRBV6-6 and TRBJ1-2; 9 bases line up with TRBD1. Germline V lookup: CDR1 MNHNY, CDR2 SVGAGI (reference sequence). The CDR3 is 14 residues long. Trimming removed 1 base from V and 6 bases from J; junction bases left unmatched: 3. The CDR3 DNA reads as TGTGCCAGCAGTTACTTGACAGGGGGGCATGGCTACACCTTC. Amino acids: CASSYLTGGHGYTF.

This clonotype was observed many times. The chain couples TRBV7-9 to TRBJ2-1; 14 nucleotides agree with TRBD2. The CDR3 totals 17 residues. Germline V gene data show CDR1 as SEHNR and CDR2 as FQNEAQ (reference sequence). The junction had 5 bases not matched to a gene; V was cut back by 0 bases and J by 7 bases. In DNA form, the CDR3 reads TGTGCCAGCAGCTTAGCTGGGACTAGCGGGAGTGGGAATGAGCAGTTCTTC. This gives the protein CASSLAGTSGSGNEQFF. Drawing the rest from reference TRBV7-9 and TRBJ2-1, the complete variable domain is DTGVSQNPRHKITKRGQNVTFRCDPISEHNRLYWYRQTLGQGPEFLTYFQNEAQLEKSRLLSDRFSAERPKGSFSTLEIQRTEQGDSAMYLCASSLAGTSGSGNEQFFGPGTRLTVL.

The V and J genes are TRBV3-1 and TRBJ2-1; D not resolved. The germline V and J ends were trimmed by 1 base and 4 bases, with 11 bases remaining between them. CDR1 and CDR2 from the germline V gene are LGHDT and YNNKEL (reference sequence). This CDR3 has 15 residues. The CDR3 DNA follows: TGTGCCAGCAGCCAAGCAATCCTAGGGTACAATGAGCAGTTCTTC. This gives the protein CASSQAILGYNEQFF.

The chain carries TRBV30 and TRBJ1-3; tentatively, D is TRBD1 (6 bases). CDR3 length equals 15 residues. The germline CDR1 and CDR2 sequences are GTSNPN and SVGIG (reference sequence). The V end was cut by 2 bases, the J end by 0 bases, with 11 bases between. CDR3 loop: CAWSWKGGSGNTIYF. In DNA form, the CDR3 reads TGTGCCTGGAGTTGGAAAGGGGGCTCTGGAAACACCATATATTTT.

The sample holds many counts of this clonotype. The chain recombines TRBV27 with TRBJ2-7, with 10 bases that match TRBD2. V was pared by 1 base and J by 2 bases, with 5 bases of the junction left unmatched. The CDR3 is 16 residues long. Germline CDR1 MNHEY, CDR2 SMNVEV (reference sequence). CDR3 sequence reads: CASSLFPSGSTYEQYF. In DNA, the CDR3 is TGTGCCAGCAGTTTATTTCCTAGCGGGAGTACCTACGAGCAGTACTTC.